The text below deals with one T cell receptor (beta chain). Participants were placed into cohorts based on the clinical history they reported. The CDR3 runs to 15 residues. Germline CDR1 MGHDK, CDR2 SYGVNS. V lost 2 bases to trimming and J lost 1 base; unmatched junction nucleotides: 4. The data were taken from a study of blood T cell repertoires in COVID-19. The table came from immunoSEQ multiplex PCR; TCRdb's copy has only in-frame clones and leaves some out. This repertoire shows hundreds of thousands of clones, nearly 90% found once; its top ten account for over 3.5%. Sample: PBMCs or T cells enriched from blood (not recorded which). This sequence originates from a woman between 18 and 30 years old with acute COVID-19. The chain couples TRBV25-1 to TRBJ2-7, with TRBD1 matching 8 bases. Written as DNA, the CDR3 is TGTGCCAGCAGTGAAGGGACAGGCCGGTCCTACGAGCAGTACTTC. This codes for CASSEGTGRSYEQYF.